Below are 21 T cell receptor beta chains sequenced from a single sample in a study of blood T cell repertoires in COVID-19. The data were produced by immunoSEQ multiplex PCR, yet TCRdb's version contains in-frame clones alone and is incomplete. The data show 85,000 to 100,000 clones, around three quarters seen once. The sample taken for sequencing was peripheral blood. The origin of the receptors is a man over 45 who had recovered from COVID-19.

The V and J genes are TRBV15 and TRBJ2-4; 10 positions agree with TRBD2. The CDR3 is made up of 18 amino acids. Germline trimming cut 8 bases from V and 2 bases from J; bases unmatched to any gene: 15. Germline values: CDR1 LNHNV, CDR2 YYDKDF (reference sequence). CDR3 region: CATVEVSSGSGSKNIQYF. The CDR3 DNA reads TGTGCCACCGTAGAGGTTTCTAGCGGGAGTGGGTCCAAAAACATTCAGTACTTC.

This clone showed up just once. The chain recombines TRBV7-6 with TRBJ2-7, with 9 bases fitting TRBD2. The CDR3 spans 13 residues. From germline, CDR1 is SGHVS and CDR2 FNYEAQ. With 9 bases clipped from V and 6 bases from J, the junction kept 9 bases outside the gene matches. The CDR3 coding sequence is TGTGCCAGGCGAGGGACTAGCAGACTCGAGCAGTACTTC. Its protein is CARRGTSRLEQYF.

This chain links TRBV6-5 with TRBJ1-2; D remains unclear. Trimming took off 2 bases at V and 8 bases at J, with 15 bases between the two ends. Germline CDR1 and CDR2: MNHEY and SVGAGI. CDR3 length: 14 residues. This chain's CDR3 is CASSYGASPRGYTF. CDR3 bases: TGTGCCAGCAGTTACGGCGCCAGTCCGCGGGGCTACACCTTC.

The sample holds one count of this clone. CDR3 protein: CASRLILAGADTQYF. As DNA, the CDR3 is TGTGCCAGCAGACTTATCCTAGCGGGTGCAGATACGCAGTATTTT. This chain links TRBV27 with TRBJ2-3; 8 bases map to TRBD2. CDR1 and CDR2 from the germline V gene are MNHEY and SMNVEV (reference sequence). Trimming at V came to 6 bases and at J to 4 bases, leaving 9 bases not matched to a gene. CDR3 length equals 15 residues.

The chain uses TRBV21-1 and TRBJ2-7; the DNA was not compared with TRBD2, the D call given in the table. TRBV21-1 counts as a pseudogene. The CDR3 is 16 amino acids. CDR3 coding DNA: TGTGCCAGCAGCGCAGCGAGACGCCGACCTAGCTACGAGCAGTACTTC. This encodes CASSAARRRPSYEQYF.

The rearrangement joins TRBV13 to TRBJ1-4, with D tentatively TRBD1 (6 bases). V was cut by 5 bases and J by 5 bases, with 15 bases left in between. CDR3 size: 15 residues. Germline values: CDR1 PRHDT, CDR2 FYEKMQ (reference sequence). The CDR3 sequence is CASSLEGQRNEKLFF. The CDR3 bases are TGTGCCAGCAGCCTGGAAGGACAGAGGAATGAAAAACTGTTTTTT.

V gene TRBV6-2 or TRBV6-3 combines with J gene TRBJ2-2, with TRBD2 matching 10 bases. Losses at the gene ends were 4 bases for V and 5 bases for J; bases not matched to a gene: 10. Germline V gene sequence: CDR1 MNHEY, CDR2 SVGEGT. CDR3 length equals 17 residues. In nucleotides, the CDR3 is TGTGCCAGCAGTTGGGAGCGGGGGGGCATTCAGACCGGGGAGCTGTTTTTT. Translating gives CASSWERGGIQTGELFF.

The CDR3 reads CASRGQNQETQYF. The CDR3 bases are TGTGCCAGCAGGGGACAGAACCAAGAGACCCAGTACTTC. The chain recombines TRBV5-8 with TRBJ2-5, with 7 positions matching TRBD1. The CDR3 sequence is 13 residues long. The junction had 1 base not matched to a gene; V was cut back by 5 bases and J by 0 bases. Germline V gives CDR1 SGHTS, CDR2 YDEGEE.

The J gene is TRBJ1-1, the V gene TRBV25-1; D not resolved. Germline CDR1 reads MGHDK; CDR2 reads SYGVNS. V lost 0 bases and J lost 1, with 9 bases in between. The CDR3 is 15 residues long. The CDR3: CASSEYMGPNTEAFF. DNA for the CDR3: TGTGCCAGCAGTGAATATATGGGCCCGAACACTGAAGCTTTCTTT.

J is TRBJ2-5 and V is TRBV7-9, with D possibly matching TRBD2 (5 bases). The CDR3 loop spans 15 amino acids. Germline CDR1 is SEHNR and CDR2 is FQNEAQ (reference sequence). Trimming removed 5 bases at V and 3 bases at J, with 16 bases between. The CDR3 DNA is TGTGCCAGCAGCCCATCACGCCCGGGGAAAGAGACCCAGTACTTC. It is translated as CASSPSRPGKETQYF.

The rearrangement uses TRBV5-4 and TRBJ2-7; 8 nucleotides line up with TRBD2. The germline V gene encodes CDR1 SGHNT and CDR2 YYREEE (reference sequence). J was trimmed by 3 bases and V by 4 bases; bases with no gene match: 9. This CDR3 region has 15 residues. The CDR3 nucleotides are TGTGCCAGCAGCCCCGGGGGAACTAGCGGCTACGAGCAGTACTTC. Translation: CASSPGGTSGYEQYF.

The rearrangement links TRBV18 to TRBJ1-1; tentatively, D is TRBD1 (5 bases). Trimming removed 2 bases from V and 0 bases from J, with 10 bases in between. Germline V gives CDR1 KGHSH, CDR2 LQKENI. The CDR3 spans 15 residues. This CDR3 reads CASSPYGAVNTEAFF. The CDR3 DNA sequence: TGTGCCAGCTCACCATATGGGGCCGTGAACACTGAAGCTTTCTTT.

The chain combines TRBV14 with TRBJ2-1; possibly TRBD2 for D (6 bases). Trimming removed 3 bases at V and 0 bases at J, with 12 bases between. The CDR3 sequence is 16 residues long. In germline, CDR1 is SGHDN, CDR2 FVKESK. This CDR3 is CASSHLAQSSYNEQFF. The CDR3, as DNA: TGTGCCAGCAGCCATCTAGCGCAGAGCTCCTACAATGAGCAGTTCTTC. The full variable domain, rest sourced from reference TRBV14 and TRBJ2-1, is EAGVTQFPSHSVIEKGQTVTLRCDPISGHDNLYWYRRVMGKEIKFLLHFVKESKQDESGMPNNRFLAERTGGTYSTLKVQPAELEDSGVYFCASSHLAQSSYNEQFFGPGTRLTVL.

This clone was detected only once. The CDR3 coding sequence is TGCGCCAGCAGCCTGGGGCCCTCCGCAACTAATGAAAAACTGTTTTTT. It is translated as CASSLGPSATNEKLFF. The chain carries TRBV5-1 and TRBJ1-4; the D gene is possibly TRBD1 (5 bases). Germline CDR1 is SGHRS and CDR2 is YFSETQ. CDR3 length: 16 residues. The V and J ends lost 4 bases and 0 bases respectively, with 13 bases between them.

The chain couples TRBV5-4 to TRBJ2-7; 10 bases are a match to TRBD1. Germline loops: CDR1 SGHNT, CDR2 YYREEE (reference sequence). The CDR3 spans 15 residues. The J segment lost 7 bases and the V segment lost 0 bases, leaving 7 bases of the junction unmatched. The CDR3 DNA follows: TGTGCCAGCAGCTTGGGTGGGACAGGGGTCAGGGAGCAGTACTTC. Protein: CASSLGGTGVREQYF.

This chain connects TRBV27 to TRBJ1-1; D may be TRBD1 (5 bases). CDR1 and CDR2 (germline): MNHEY, SMNVEV (reference sequence). The V end lost 3 bases, the J end lost 0 bases, and 8 bases lay between the germline ends. The length of the CDR3 is 14 residues. DNA of the CDR3: TGTGCCAGCAGTTTTGGGGGGATGAACACTGAAGCTTTCTTT. Translated, it gives CASSFGGMNTEAFF.

The genes are TRBV5-1 and TRBJ1-1; 8 positions agree with TRBD1. J was trimmed by 6 bases and V by 5 bases; bases with no gene match: 6. This CDR3 has 13 amino acids. Per germline, CDR1 SGHRS and CDR2 YFSETQ. The CDR3 DNA reads TGCGCCAGCAGTTCCGGACAGGGAGCTGAAGCTTTCTTT. Encoded protein: CASSSGQGAEAFF.

The rearrangement joins TRBV7-9 to TRBJ2-3; tentatively, D is TRBD1 (6 bases). V dropped 1 base and J dropped 8 bases, with 19 bases sitting between them. CDR3 length: 16 amino acids. The germline CDR1 and CDR2 sequences are SEHNR and FQNEAQ (reference sequence). CDR3 coding DNA: TGTGCCAGCAGCTTAGTGGCAGGGGAAGTGGCGGTTACGCAGTATTTT. Amino acid sequence: CASSLVAGEVAVTQYF. Filled out from reference TRBV7-9 and TRBJ2-3, the complete variable domain reads DTGVSQNPRHKITKRGQNVTFRCDPISEHNRLYWYRQTLGQGPEFLTYFQNEAQLEKSRLLSDRFSAERPKGSFSTLEIQRTEQGDSAMYLCASSLVAGEVAVTQYFGPGTRLTVL.

The chain is built from TRBV6-5 and TRBJ1-5; no reliable D call. Trimming removed 6 bases at V and 4 bases at J, with 7 bases between. The CDR3 covers 12 residues. CDR1 is MNHEY, CDR2 SVGAGI, per germline. This CDR3 is CASRLGNQPQHF. CDR3 bases: TGTGCCAGCAGACTCGGGAATCAGCCCCAGCATTTT.

The genes are TRBV5-1 and TRBJ1-5; tentative D call: TRBD1 (6 bases). The V end lost 4 bases, the J end lost 4 bases, and 15 bases lay between the germline ends. This CDR3 is built from 15 residues. Germline V gene data show CDR1 as SGHRS and CDR2 as YFSETQ. In nucleotides, the CDR3 is TGCGCCAGCAGCCCACAGGGAAGGGAGAATCAGCCCCAGCATTTT. Its protein is CASSPQGRENQPQHF.

V gene TRBV5-1 combines with J gene TRBJ2-5; TRBD2 matches 12 bases. The CDR3 is 14 residues long. With V trimmed by 7 bases and J by 5 bases, 6 bases remained unmatched. Looked up from germline, CDR1 is SGHRS and CDR2 is YFSETQ. The CDR3 sequence: CASGTSGSRETQYF. CDR3 DNA: TGCGCCAGCGGGACTAGCGGGTCTAGGGAGACCCAGTACTTC.